This record looks at one T cell receptor beta chain sequence and its context. Every sample yielded at least 6.5 million isolated PBMCs. This CDR3 contains 11 residues. From germline, CDR1 is MDHEN and CDR2 SYDVKM. The V gene lost 7 bases and the J gene lost 0 bases, with 3 bases spanning the gap. The sample originates from a study of blood T cells in healthy people across ages. Combining a sample-barcoded 5' primer with a J-beta primer mix, a second PCR ran for roughly 7 to 11 cycles. TCRdb reprocessed the 5' RACE reads via MiXCR and lists one record per CDR3 protein. Here the sample spans about 730,000 distinct CDR3 sequences, approximately 39% being singletons.

Sequenced material: blood. The chain is built from TRBV28 and TRBJ1-2; D ambiguous. The receptor was isolated from an older woman in good health. The CDR3 DNA is TGTGCCAGCAATTCTAACTATGGCTACACCTTC. Amino acids: CASNSNYGYTF.